This T cell receptor beta chain was found in a study of tumor-infiltrating lymphocytes in primary liver carcinoma. About the research overall: Staged T1-T3 N0M0, the tumors had sizes that ranged from about 4.2 to 10 cm across. Regarding the study as a whole: Against blood, tumors held a significantly higher top-250-clone fraction (p = 0.039). Paired tumor-adjacent and tumor-blood samples overlapped less than tumor region pairs did.

Of note for this clonotype: Its antigen is not known. At one end the junction does not follow the germline gene, possibly because of a read error.

A primer matching the constant region was used to make TCR beta cDNA from approximately 500 ng of total RNA. Sequencing libraries for TCR beta derived from three nested multiplex PCR rounds that used slightly modified ARM-PCR. A C-beta reverse primer and TRBV1-TRBV30 forward primers served in each of the first two PCR rounds, at around 10 cycles apiece. TCRdb passed the multiplex PCR reads through MiXCR, listing each CDR3 protein once. The sample holds roughly 91,000 distinct CDR3 sequences, about three quarters seen once. RNA and DNA were co-extracted from roughly 20-30 mg of unsorted bulk tissue. Treatment of the patients' primary liver carcinoma consisted of surgical resection. The germline V gene encodes CDR1 SGHKS and CDR2 YYEKEE (reference sequence). The CDR3 contains 13 residues.

The sequenced sample was liver tumor tissue from sampling region 5. Subset noted: tumor region T5, tumor centre. The V gene is TRBV5-5, the J gene TRBJ1-1; D is possibly TRBD1 (5 bases). This sequence was found in a woman aged 55-70 years with primary liver carcinoma and hepatitis B virus infection. The CDR3 DNA follows: TGTGCCAGCAGCTTTTCTAGACAGACTGAAGCTTTCTTC. Its protein product is CASSFSRQTEAFF.